This T cell receptor (beta chain) was captured in a study of a mutant IDH1 vaccine in newly diagnosed glioma. Germline CDR1 reads MGHRA; CDR2 reads YSYEKL. This CDR3 has 15 amino acids. V dropped 6 bases and J dropped 9; count of bases not matched to a gene: 14. Of note for this clone: Its antigen is not identified.

Time point of the sample: week 35, safety follow-up. Doses of 300 ug of mutant IDH1 20-mer peptide were given with topical imiquimod. The repertoire was sequenced with immunoSEQ multiplex PCR; TCRdb's copy has only in-frame clones and lacks some. The sample has 40,000 to 50,000 clones, 80% to 90% seen once. The sequenced sample was PBMCs, obtained from a glioma patient whose treatment included an IDH1 peptide vaccine. This TCR was sampled from a man in his forties or fifties with glioma. The chain carries TRBV4-1 and TRBJ1-5; TRBD1 aligns across 7 bases. The CDR3 nucleotides are TGCGCCAGCAGTCCTTCATCCGGGACAGTTGGGCCCCAGCATTTT. The encoded protein is CASSPSSGTVGPQHF.